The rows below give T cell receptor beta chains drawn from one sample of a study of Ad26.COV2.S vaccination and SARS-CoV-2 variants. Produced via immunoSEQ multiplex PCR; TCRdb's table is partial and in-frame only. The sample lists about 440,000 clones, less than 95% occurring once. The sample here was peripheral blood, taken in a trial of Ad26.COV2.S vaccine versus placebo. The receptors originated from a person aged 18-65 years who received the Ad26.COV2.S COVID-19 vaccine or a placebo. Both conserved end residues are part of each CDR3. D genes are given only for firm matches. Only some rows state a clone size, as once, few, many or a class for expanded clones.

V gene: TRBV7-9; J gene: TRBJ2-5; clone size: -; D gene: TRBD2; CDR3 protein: CASSLGDTSGQETQYF; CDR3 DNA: TGTGCCAGCAGCTTAGGGGACACTAGCGGACAAGAGACCCAGTACTTC
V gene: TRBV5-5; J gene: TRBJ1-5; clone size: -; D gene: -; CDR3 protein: CASSLEVQAEQPQHF; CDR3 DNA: TGTGCCAGCAGCTTGGAAGTACAGGCAGAGCAGCCCCAGCATTTT
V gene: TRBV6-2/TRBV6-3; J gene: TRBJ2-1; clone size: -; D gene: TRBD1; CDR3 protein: CASSYTLTGGSRSYNEQFF; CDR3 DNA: TGTGCCAGCAGTTACACCTTGACAGGGGGCTCTAGGTCCTACAATGAGCAGTTCTTC
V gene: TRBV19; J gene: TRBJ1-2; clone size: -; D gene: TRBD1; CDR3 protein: CASSIAGGDGYTF; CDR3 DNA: TGTGCCAGTAGTATAGCAGGGGGCGATGGCTACACCTTC
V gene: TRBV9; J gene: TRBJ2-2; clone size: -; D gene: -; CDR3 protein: CASSVLAENTGELFF; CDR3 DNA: TGTGCCAGCAGCGTTTTAGCGGAGAACACCGGGGAGCTGTTTTTT
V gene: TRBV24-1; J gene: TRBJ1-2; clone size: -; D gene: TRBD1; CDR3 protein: CATSESGTGVGYTF; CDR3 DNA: TGTGCCACCAGTGAGTCCGGGACAGGGGTTGGCTACACCTTC
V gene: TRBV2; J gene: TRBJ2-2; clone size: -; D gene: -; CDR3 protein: CASSGPNTGELFF; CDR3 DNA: TGTGCCAGCAGTGGACCTAACACCGGGGAGCTGTTTTTT
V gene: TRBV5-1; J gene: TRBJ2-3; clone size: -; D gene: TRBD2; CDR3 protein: CASSRLADSTDTQYF; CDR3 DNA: TGCGCCAGCAGCCGACTAGCGGATAGCACAGATACGCAGTATTTT
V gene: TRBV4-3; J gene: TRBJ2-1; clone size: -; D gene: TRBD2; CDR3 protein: CASSQDPGLAAQAPYNEQFF; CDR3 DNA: TGCGCCAGCAGCCAAGATCCCGGACTAGCGGCGCAAGCCCCCTACAATGAGCAGTTCTTC
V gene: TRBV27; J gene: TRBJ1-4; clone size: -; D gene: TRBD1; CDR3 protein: CASSSRQGVEKLFF; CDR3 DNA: TGTGCCAGCAGTTCAAGACAGGGGGTTGAAAAACTGTTTTTT
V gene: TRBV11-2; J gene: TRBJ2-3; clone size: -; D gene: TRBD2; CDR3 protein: CASSLGLAGADTQYF; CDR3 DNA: TGTGCCAGCAGCTTAGGACTAGCGGGAGCAGATACGCAGTATTTT
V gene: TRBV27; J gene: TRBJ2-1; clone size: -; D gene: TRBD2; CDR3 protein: CASSILAGENNEQFF; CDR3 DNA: TGTGCCAGCAGTATACTAGCGGGAGAGAACAATGAGCAGTTCTTC
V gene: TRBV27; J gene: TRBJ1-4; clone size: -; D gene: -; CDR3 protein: CASSGAVRGGPTNEKLFF; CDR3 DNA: TGTGCCAGCAGTGGGGCTGTCAGGGGAGGGCCTACTAATGAAAAACTGTTTTTT
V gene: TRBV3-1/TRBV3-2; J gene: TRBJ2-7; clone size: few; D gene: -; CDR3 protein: CASSQSGLARGTEQYF; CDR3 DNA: TGTGCCAGCAGCCAATCGGGGCTAGCGCGAGGCACCGAGCAGTACTTC
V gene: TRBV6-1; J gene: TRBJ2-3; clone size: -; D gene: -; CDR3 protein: CASSEAISVPTDTQYF; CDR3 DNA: TGTGCCAGCAGTGAAGCGATTTCAGTCCCCACAGATACGCAGTATTTT
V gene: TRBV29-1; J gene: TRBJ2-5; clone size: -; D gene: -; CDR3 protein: CSVEGGGGTQYF; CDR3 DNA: TGCAGCGTTGAAGGAGGGGGAGGGACCCAGTACTTC
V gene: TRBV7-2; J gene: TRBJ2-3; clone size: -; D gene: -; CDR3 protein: CASSLAPAGQGKSTDTQYF; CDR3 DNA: TGTGCCAGCAGCTTAGCGCCAGCTGGGCAGGGGAAAAGCACAGATACGCAGTATTTT
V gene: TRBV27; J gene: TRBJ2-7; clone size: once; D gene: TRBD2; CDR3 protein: CASSFWTSGSRQYF; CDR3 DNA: TGTGCCAGCAGTTTCTGGACTAGCGGGAGCCGGCAGTACTTC
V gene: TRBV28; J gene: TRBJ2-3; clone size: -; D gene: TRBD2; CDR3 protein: CASSFSGSPDTQYF; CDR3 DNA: TGTGCCAGCAGTTTCAGCGGGAGCCCAGATACGCAGTATTTT
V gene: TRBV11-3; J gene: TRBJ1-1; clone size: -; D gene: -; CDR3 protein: CASSSRINTEAFF; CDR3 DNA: TGTGCCAGCAGCTCCCGCATAAACACTGAAGCTTTCTTT
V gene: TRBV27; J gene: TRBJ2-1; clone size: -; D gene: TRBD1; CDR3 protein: CASSLIRGSRNEQFF; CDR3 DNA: TGTGCCAGCAGTCTTATCAGGGGGTCCAGGAATGAGCAGTTCTTC
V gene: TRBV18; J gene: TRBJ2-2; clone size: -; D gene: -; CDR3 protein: CASSPDTGELFF; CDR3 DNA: TGTGCCAGCTCACCCGACACCGGGGAGCTGTTTTTT